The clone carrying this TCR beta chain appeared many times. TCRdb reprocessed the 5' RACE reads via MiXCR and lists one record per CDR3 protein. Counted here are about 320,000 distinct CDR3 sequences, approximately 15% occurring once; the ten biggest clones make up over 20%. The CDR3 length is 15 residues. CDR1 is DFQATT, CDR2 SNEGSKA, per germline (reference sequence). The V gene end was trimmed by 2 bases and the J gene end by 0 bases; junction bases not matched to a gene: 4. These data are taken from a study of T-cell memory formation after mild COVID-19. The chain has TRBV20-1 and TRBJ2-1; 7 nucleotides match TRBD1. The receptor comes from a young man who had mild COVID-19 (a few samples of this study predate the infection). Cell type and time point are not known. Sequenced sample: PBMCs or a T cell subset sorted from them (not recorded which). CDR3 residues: CSARRGQNSYNEQFF. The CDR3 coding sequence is TGCAGTGCTAGAAGGGGACAGAACTCCTACAATGAGCAGTTCTTC.